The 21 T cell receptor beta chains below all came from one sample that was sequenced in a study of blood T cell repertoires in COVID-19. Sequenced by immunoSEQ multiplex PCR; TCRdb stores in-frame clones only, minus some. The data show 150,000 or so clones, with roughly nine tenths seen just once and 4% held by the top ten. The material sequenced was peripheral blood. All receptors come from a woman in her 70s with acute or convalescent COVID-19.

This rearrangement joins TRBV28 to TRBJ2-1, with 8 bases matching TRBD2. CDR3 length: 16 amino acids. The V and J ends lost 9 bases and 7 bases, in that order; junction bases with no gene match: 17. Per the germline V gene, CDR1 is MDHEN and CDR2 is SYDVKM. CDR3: CASSKPGLGPRNEQFF. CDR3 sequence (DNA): TGTGCCAGTAGTAAGCCGGGACTAGGTCCCCGAAATGAGCAGTTCTTC. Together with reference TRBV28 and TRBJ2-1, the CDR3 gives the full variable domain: DVKVTQSSRYLVKRTGEKVFLECVQDMDHENMFWYRQDPGLGLRLIYFSYDVKMKEKGDIPEGYSVSREKKERFSLILESASTNQTSMYLCASSKPGLGPRNEQFFGPGTRLTVL.

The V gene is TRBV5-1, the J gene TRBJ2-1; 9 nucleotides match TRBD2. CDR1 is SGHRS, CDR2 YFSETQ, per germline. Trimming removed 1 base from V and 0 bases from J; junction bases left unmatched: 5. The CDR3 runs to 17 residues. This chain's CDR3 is CASSLYPSGDSYNEQFF. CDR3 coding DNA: TGCGCCAGCAGCTTGTATCCTAGCGGGGACTCCTACAATGAGCAGTTCTTC.

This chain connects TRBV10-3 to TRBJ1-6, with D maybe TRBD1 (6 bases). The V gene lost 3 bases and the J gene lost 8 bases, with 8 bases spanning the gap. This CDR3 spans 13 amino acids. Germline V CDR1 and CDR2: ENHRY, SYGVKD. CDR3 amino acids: CAISDRGDSPLHF. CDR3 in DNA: TGTGCCATCAGTGACAGGGGTGATTCACCCCTCCACTTT.

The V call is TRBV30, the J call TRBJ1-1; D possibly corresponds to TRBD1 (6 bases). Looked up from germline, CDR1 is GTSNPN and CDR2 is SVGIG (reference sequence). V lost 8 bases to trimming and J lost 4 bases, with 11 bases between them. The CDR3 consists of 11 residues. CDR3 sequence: CAGAGVTEAFF. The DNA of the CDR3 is TGTGCCGGCGCAGGGGTCACTGAAGCTTTCTTT.

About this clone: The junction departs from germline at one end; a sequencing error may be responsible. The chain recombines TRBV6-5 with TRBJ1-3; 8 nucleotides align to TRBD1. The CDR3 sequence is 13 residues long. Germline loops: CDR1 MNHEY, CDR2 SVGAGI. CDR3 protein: CASRGAGGASVHF. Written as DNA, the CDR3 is TGTGCCAGCAGGGGGGCAGGGGGCGCTAGCGTGCATTTT.

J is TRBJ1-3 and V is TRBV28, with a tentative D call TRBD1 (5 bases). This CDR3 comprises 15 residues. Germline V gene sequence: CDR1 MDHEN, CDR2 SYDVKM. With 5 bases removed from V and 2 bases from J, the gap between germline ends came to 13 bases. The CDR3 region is CASSRPRATGNTIYF. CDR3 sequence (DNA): TGTGCCAGCAGTAGGCCCAGGGCGACTGGAAACACCATATATTTT. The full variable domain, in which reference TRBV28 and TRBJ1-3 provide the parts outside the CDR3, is DVKVTQSSRYLVKRTGEKVFLECVQDMDHENMFWYRQDPGLGLRLIYFSYDVKMKEKGDIPEGYSVSREKKERFSLILESASTNQTSMYLCASSRPRATGNTIYFGEGSWLTVV.

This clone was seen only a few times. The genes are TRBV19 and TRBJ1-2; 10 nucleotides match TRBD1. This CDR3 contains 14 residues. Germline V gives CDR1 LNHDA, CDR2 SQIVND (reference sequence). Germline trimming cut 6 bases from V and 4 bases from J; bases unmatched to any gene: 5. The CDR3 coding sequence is TGTGCCAGTAGCCGGGACAGGGGCCTCTATGGCTACACCTTC. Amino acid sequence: CASSRDRGLYGYTF.

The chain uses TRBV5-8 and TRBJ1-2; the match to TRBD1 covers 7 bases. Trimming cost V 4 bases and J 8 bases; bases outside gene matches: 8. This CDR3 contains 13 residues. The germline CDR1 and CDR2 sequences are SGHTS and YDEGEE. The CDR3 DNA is TGTGCCAGCAGCGCCGACAGGGTAATGGGCTACACCTTC. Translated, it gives CASSADRVMGYTF.

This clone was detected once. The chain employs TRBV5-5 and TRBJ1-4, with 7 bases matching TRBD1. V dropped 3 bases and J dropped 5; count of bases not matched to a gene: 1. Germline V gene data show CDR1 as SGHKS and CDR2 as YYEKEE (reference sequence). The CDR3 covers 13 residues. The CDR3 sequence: CASSWDSNEKLFF. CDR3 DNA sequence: TGTGCCAGCAGCTGGGACAGCAATGAAAAACTGTTTTTT.

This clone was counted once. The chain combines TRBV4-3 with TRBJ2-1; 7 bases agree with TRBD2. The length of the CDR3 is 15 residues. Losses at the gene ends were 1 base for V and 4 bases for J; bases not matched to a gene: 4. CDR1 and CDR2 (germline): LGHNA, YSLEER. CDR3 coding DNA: TGCGCCAGCAGCCAAGGGGAGGGAGAGTACAATGAGCAGTTCTTC. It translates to CASSQGEGEYNEQFF.

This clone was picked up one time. The CDR3 loop is CASSQMSGRTPTGELFF. CDR3 DNA sequence: TGCGCCAGCAGCCAAATGAGCGGGAGGACCCCCACCGGGGAGCTGTTTTTT. The chain combines TRBV4-3 with TRBJ2-2; 9 bases fit TRBD2. In germline, CDR1 is LGHNA, CDR2 YSLEER. J lost 4 bases, V lost 2 bases, and 8 bases had no gene match. The CDR3 totals 17 residues.

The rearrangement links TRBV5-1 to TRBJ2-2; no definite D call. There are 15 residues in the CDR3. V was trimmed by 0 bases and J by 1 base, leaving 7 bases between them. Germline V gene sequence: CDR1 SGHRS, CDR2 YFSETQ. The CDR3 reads CASSLELENTGELFF. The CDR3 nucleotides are TGCGCCAGCAGCTTGGAGTTAGAGAACACCGGGGAGCTGTTTTTT.

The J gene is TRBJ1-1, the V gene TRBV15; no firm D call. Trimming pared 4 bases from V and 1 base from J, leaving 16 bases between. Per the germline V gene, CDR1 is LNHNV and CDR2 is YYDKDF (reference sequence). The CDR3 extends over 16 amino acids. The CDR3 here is CATSNIGGGGNTEAFF. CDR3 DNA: TGTGCCACCAGCAACATCGGCGGCGGTGGGAACACTGAAGCTTTCTTT. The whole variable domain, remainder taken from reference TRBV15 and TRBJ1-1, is DAMVIQNPRYQVTQFGKPVTLSCSQTLNHNVMYWYQQKSSQAPKLLFHYYDKDFNNEADTPDNFQSRRPNTSFCFLDIRSPGLGDTAMYLCATSNIGGGGNTEAFFGQGTRLTVV.

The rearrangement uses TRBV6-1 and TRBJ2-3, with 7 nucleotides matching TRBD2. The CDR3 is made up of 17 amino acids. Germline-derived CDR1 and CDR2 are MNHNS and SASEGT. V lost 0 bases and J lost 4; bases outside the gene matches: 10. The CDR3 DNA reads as TGTGCCAGCAGTGAAGCGTGGGGAGGGAGGGCCTCAGATACGCAGTATTTT. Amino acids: CASSEAWGGRASDTQYF.

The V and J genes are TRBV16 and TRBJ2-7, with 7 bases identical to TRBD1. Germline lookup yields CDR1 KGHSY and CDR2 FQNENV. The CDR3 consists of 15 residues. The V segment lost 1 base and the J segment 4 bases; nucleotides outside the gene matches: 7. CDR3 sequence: CASSQFRGGKYEQYF. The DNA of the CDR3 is TGTGCCAGCAGCCAATTCCGAGGGGGCAAATACGAGCAGTACTTC.

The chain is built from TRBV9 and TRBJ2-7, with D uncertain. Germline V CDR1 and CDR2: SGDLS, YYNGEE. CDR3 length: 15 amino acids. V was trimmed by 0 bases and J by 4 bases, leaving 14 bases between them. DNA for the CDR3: TGTGCCAGCAGCGTAGGTCAGGCCGGATTTTACGAGCAGTACTTC. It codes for CASSVGQAGFYEQYF.

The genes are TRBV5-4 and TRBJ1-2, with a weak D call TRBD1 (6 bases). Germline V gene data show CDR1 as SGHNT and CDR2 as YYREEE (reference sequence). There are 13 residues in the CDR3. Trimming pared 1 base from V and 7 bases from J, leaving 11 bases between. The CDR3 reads CASSLLGDTGYTF. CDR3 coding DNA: TGTGCCAGCAGCTTGTTAGGGGACACTGGCTACACCTTC.

The CDR3 bases are TGCGCCAGCAGCCAACACTTAGCGGGAGGGTCCTACGAGCAGTACTTC. Translation gives CASSQHLAGGSYEQYF. The V and J genes are TRBV4-3 and TRBJ2-7, with 11 positions matching TRBD2. This CDR3 is 16 amino acids long. Germline V gene lookup returns CDR1 LGHNA and CDR2 YSLEER. V lost 2 bases and J lost 1; bases outside the gene matches: 4.

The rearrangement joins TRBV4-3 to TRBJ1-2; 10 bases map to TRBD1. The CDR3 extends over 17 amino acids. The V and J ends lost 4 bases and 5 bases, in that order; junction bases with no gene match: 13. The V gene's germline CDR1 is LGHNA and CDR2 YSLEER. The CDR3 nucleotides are TGCGCCAGCAGCCCCAGTCACCGGGACAGGGGTAATTATGGCTACACCTTC. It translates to CASSPSHRDRGNYGYTF.

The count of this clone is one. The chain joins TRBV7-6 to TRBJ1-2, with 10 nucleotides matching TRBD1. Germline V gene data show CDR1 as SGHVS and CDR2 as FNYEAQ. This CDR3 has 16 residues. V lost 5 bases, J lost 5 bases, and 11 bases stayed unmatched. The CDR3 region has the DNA TGTGCCAGCAGCCCGCGCCTGGACAGGGGGGTATATGGCTACACCTTC. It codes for CASSPRLDRGVYGYTF.

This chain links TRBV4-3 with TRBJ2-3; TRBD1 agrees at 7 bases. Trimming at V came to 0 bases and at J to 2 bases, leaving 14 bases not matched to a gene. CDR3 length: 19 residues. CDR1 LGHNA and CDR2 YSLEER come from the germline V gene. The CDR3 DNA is TGCGCCAGCAGCCAAGAATGGGGAACAGGGGTGATTATCACAGATACGCAGTATTTT. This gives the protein CASSQEWGTGVIITDTQYF.